Shown below are 11 T cell receptor beta chains from a single sample sequenced in a study of blood T cell repertoires in COVID-19. The protocol was immunoSEQ multiplex PCR, while the TCRdb copy is restricted to in-frame clones and leaves out a portion. This sample carries fewer than 30,000 clones, roughly 83% of them seen once, and the ten largest clones take about 24%. The sequenced material came from peripheral blood. These receptors were collected from a human donor in a cohort sampled during active COVID-19.

This chain's CDR3 is CASRSGDDEKLFF. Here the CDR3 DNA reads TGTGCCAGCAGGTCAGGGGATGATGAAAAACTGTTTTTT. The V gene is TRBV5-4, the J gene TRBJ1-4; D perhaps matches TRBD1 (6 bases). The CDR3 has 13 residues. Germline CDR1 is SGHNT and CDR2 is YYREEE (reference sequence). The V end lost 5 bases, the J end lost 6 bases, and 11 bases lay between the germline ends.

A remark on this clone: The same CDR3 arises from other DNA sequences in this sample as well. This sequence joins TRBV6-5 and TRBJ1-2, with 9 positions matching TRBD1. In germline, CDR1 is MNHEY, CDR2 SVGAGI. This CDR3 spans 14 amino acids. J was trimmed by 4 bases and V by 6 bases; bases with no gene match: 6. CDR3 nucleotide sequence: TGTGCCAGCAGAGAGACAGGGGGAGTCTATGGCTACACCTTC. This codes for CASRETGGVYGYTF.

This clone was counted a single time. The chain links TRBV28 to TRBJ2-3; D is undetermined. V gave up 5 bases and J gave up 2 bases, with 5 bases separating them. The germline V gene encodes CDR1 MDHEN and CDR2 SYDVKM. CDR3 length: 12 amino acids. The CDR3 nucleotides are TGTGCCAGCAGTATTATCACAGATACGCAGTATTTT. As protein: CASSIITDTQYF.

CDR3 loop: CASSQVQETQYF. In nucleotides, the CDR3 is TGTGCCAGCAGCCAAGTCCAGGAGACCCAGTACTTC. This sequence joins TRBV3-1 (or the pseudogene TRBV3-2) and TRBJ2-5; D remains unclear. V was trimmed by 1 base and J by 5 bases, leaving 5 bases between them. CDR3 size: 12 residues. The germline CDR1 and CDR2 sequences are LGHDT and YNNKEL (reference sequence).

The V call is TRBV30, the J call TRBJ2-2; 7 bases are shared with TRBD1. The germline V gene encodes CDR1 GTSNPN and CDR2 SVGIG (reference sequence). V lost 0 bases, J lost 1 base, and 2 bases stayed unmatched. The CDR3 is made up of 15 amino acids. The CDR3: CAWSVRDRNTGELFF. The CDR3 nucleotides are TGTGCCTGGAGTGTTCGGGACAGGAACACCGGGGAGCTGTTTTTT. The whole variable domain, filled in from reference TRBV30 and TRBJ2-2, reads SQTIHQWPATLVQPVGSPLSLECTVEGTSNPNLYWYRQAAGRGLQLLFYSVGIGQISSEVPQNLSASRPQDRQFILSSKKLLLSDSGFYLCAWSVRDRNTGELFFGEGSRLTVL.

The genes are TRBV19 and TRBJ2-7; D unresolved. Germline lookup yields CDR1 LNHDA and CDR2 SQIVND (reference sequence). Trimming pared 5 bases from V and 7 bases from J, leaving 12 bases between. The CDR3 contains 12 residues. CDR3 in amino acids: CASSLTSGEQYF. The CDR3 DNA reads TGTGCCAGTAGTCTTACTTCAGGTGAGCAGTACTTC.

CDR3 residues: CASSDGEYGYTF. The CDR3 nucleotides read TGTGCCAGCAGTGACGGGGAATATGGCTACACCTTC. This sequence joins TRBV6-2 or TRBV6-3 and TRBJ1-2; D call uncertain. The CDR3 totals 12 residues. V lost 5 bases and J 5 bases, leaving 9 bases between the germline ends. Germline V gene data show CDR1 as MNHEY and CDR2 as SVGEGT.

V usage is TRBV11-2 and J usage is TRBJ2-7, with TRBD1 identical over 7 bases. The CDR3 contains 13 residues. V lost 5 bases and J lost 10; bases outside the gene matches: 11. Germline V gene sequence: CDR1 SGHAT, CDR2 FQNNGV. As DNA, the CDR3 is TGTGCCAGCAGCCGGGGACAGTTTGCGGACCAGTACTTC. Protein sequence: CASSRGQFADQYF. Drawing the rest from reference TRBV11-2 and TRBJ2-7, the complete variable domain is EAGVAQSPRYKIIEKRQSVAFWCNPISGHATLYWYQQILGQGPKLLIQFQNNGVVDDSQLPKDRFSAERLKGVDSTLKIQPAKLEDSAVYLCASSRGQFADQYFGPGTRLTVT.

The J gene is TRBJ2-3, the V gene TRBV7-9; weak D call: TRBD2 (5 bases). This CDR3 comprises 16 residues. V lost 5 bases, J lost 4 bases, and 19 bases lay in between. The germline gives CDR1 SEHNR, CDR2 FQNEAQ (reference sequence). The CDR3 nucleotides are TGTGCCAGCAGCCATTCCCTGACTGGAGGTGCAGATACGCAGTATTTT. The encoded protein is CASSHSLTGGADTQYF.

The chain carries TRBV28 and TRBJ2-7, with D possibly TRBD2 on 7 matching bases. The V and J ends lost 7 bases and 10 bases respectively, with 17 bases between them. The CDR3 covers 12 residues. CDR1 and CDR2 from the germline V gene are MDHEN and SYDVKM. The CDR3 sequence: CASMGGLNFQYF. CDR3 in DNA: TGTGCCAGCATGGGGGGGCTAAATTTCCAGTACTTC.

In this sample, this clone turned up a few times. The chain carries TRBV2 and TRBJ2-1; tentatively, D is TRBD2 (5 bases). The V and J ends lost 6 bases and 8 bases respectively, with 17 bases between them. The germline gives CDR1 SNHLY, CDR2 FYNNEI. The CDR3 contains 14 residues. As DNA, the CDR3 is TGTGCCAGCAGGGACGGACGGGGATCGGATGAGCAGTTCTTC. It specifies CASRDGRGSDEQFF.